Described below is a single TCR beta chain sequence and its context. Its target is not known. The CDR3 is 15 residues long. Trimming left V 1 base short and J 1 base short, with 8 bases between. Germline V gives CDR1 SGHAT, CDR2 FQNNGV. These data originate in a study of OX40 agonist ivuxolimab in advanced cancers. Study results and limitations: Among expanded peripheral T cells, antigen specificity went undetermined.

Assay used: immunoSEQ multiplex PCR; TCRdb lists only in-frame clones, some missing. The sample carries about 91,000 clones, approximately 90% recorded once. Sequenced here: CD4+ or CD8+ T cells sorted from blood, sampled in a trial of the OX40 agonist ivuxolimab. The clonotype was recovered from an adult with an advanced solid tumor such as melanoma, head and neck, liver or kidney cancer. The chain uses TRBV11-2 and TRBJ2-4; perhaps D is TRBD1 or TRBD2 (5 bases each). CDR3 sequence: CASSLGGSAKNIQYF. As DNA, the CDR3 is TGTGCCAGCAGCTTAGGGGGGTCGGCCAAAAACATTCAGTACTTC.